The 2 T cell receptor beta chains below all came from one sample that was sequenced in a study of T cell repertoires in cytomegalovirus infection. Their cognate antigens are unknown. TCRdb analysed the reads with MiXCR anew, one entry per CDR3 protein. The sample shows roughly 920,000 distinct CDR3 sequences, approximately 30% of them seen only once. The material sequenced was cultured CD8+ T cells from PBMCs, taken from culture after CMV antigen stimulation. The source is a human donor in good health (CMV status not recorded). Some clones in this sample may be carry-over from other donors' samples.

The chain is built from TRBV6-5 and TRBJ2-7; D not resolved. The V end lost 6 bases, the J end lost 6 bases, and 9 bases lay between the germline ends. The CDR3 is 11 amino acids. Germline CDR1 is MNHEY and CDR2 is SVGAGI. CDR3 protein: CASSHGVEQYF. The CDR3, as DNA: TGTGCCAGCAGCCATGGAGTCGAGCAGTACTTC.

This clonotype appeared a few times. This sequence joins TRBV12-3 or TRBV12-4 and TRBJ2-3; D is possibly TRBD1 (5 bases). V dropped 4 bases and J dropped 5 bases, with 16 bases sitting between them. This CDR3 has 15 residues. CDR3 nucleotides: TGTGCCAGCAGTTCTCCCAGGGCCCCCGGAGATACGCAGTATTTT. This sequence encodes CASSSPRAPGDTQYF.